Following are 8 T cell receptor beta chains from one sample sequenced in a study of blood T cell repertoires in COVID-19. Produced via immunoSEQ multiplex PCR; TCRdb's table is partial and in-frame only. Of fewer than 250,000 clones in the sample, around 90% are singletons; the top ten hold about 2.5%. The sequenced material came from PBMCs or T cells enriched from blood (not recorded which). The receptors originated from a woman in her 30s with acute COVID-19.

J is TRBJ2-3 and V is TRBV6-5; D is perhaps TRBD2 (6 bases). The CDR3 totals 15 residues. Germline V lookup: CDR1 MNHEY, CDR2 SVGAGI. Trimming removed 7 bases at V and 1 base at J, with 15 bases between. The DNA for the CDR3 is TGTGCCAGCAACCTGGACTATACCCGCACAGATACGCAGTATTTT. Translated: CASNLDYTRTDTQYF.

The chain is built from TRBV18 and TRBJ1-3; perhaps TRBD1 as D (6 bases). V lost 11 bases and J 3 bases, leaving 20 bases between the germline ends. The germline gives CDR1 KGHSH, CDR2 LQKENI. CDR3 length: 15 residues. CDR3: CASRPRDNIGNTIYF. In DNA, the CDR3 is TGTGCCTCCCGCCCACGGGACAATATTGGAAACACCATATATTTT.

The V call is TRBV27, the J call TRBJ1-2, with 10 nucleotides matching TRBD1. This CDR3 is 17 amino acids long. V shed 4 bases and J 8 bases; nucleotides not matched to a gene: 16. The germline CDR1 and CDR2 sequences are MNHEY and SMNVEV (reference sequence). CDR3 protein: CASSSRDPGQGRRGYTF. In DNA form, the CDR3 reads TGTGCCAGCAGTTCCAGAGACCCGGGACAGGGGCGGCGGGGCTACACCTTC.

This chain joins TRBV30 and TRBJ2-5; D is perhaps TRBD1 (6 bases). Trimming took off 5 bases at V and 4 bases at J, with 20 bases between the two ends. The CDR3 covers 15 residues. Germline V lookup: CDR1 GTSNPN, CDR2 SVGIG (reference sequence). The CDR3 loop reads CAWSFFQGSGETQYF. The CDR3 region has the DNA TGTGCCTGGTCATTTTTTCAGGGGAGCGGAGAGACCCAGTACTTC.

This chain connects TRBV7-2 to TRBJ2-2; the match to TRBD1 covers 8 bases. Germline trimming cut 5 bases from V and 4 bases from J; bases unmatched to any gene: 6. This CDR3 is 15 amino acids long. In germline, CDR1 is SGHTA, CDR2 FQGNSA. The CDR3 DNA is TGTGCCAGCAGCAAAGACAGGGGAGGCACCGGGGAGCTGTTTTTT. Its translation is CASSKDRGGTGELFF. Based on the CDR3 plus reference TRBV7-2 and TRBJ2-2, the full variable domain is GAGVSQSPSNKVTEKGKDVELRCDPISGHTALYWYRQSLGQGLEFLIYFQGNSAPDKSGLPSDRFSAERTGGSVSTLTIQRTQQEDSAVYLCASSKDRGGTGELFFGEGSRLTVL.

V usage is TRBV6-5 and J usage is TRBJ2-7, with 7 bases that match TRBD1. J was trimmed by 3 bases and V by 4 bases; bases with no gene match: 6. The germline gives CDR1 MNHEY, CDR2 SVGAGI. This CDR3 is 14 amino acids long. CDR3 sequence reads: CASSFQRDSYEQYF. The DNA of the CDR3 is TGTGCCAGCAGTTTCCAACGGGACAGCTACGAGCAGTACTTC.

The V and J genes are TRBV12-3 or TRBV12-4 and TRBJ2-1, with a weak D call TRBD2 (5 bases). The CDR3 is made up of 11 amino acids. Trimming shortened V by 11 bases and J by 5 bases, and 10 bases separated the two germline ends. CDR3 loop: CASRANNEQFF. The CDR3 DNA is TGTGCCTCGAGGGCGAACAATGAGCAGTTCTTC.

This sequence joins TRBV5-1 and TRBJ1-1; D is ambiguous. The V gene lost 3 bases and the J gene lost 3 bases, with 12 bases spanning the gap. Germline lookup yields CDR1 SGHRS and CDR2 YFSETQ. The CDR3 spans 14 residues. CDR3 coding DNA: TGCGCCAGCAGCTCGGCAGGTGGATACACTGAAGCTTTCTTT. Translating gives CASSSAGGYTEAFF. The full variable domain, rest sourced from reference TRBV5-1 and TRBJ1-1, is KAGVTQTPRYLIKTRGQQVTLSCSPISGHRSVSWYQQTPGQGLQFLFEYFSETQRNKGNFPGRFSGRQFSNSRSEMNVSTLELGDSALYLCASSSAGGYTEAFFGQGTRLTVV.